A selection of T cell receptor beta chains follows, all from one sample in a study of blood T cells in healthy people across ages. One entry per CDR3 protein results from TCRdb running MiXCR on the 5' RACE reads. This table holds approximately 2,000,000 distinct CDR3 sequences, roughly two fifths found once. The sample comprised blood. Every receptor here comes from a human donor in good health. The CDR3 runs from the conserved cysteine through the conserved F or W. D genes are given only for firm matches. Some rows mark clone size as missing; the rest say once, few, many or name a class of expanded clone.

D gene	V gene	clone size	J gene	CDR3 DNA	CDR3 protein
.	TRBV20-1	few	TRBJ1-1	TGCAGTGCTAGTTGGGGAGACACTGAAGCTTTCTTT	CSASWGDTEAFF
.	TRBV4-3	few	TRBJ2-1	TGCGCCAGCAGCCCCCTCTCCGGAACGCATAAAAACAATGAGCAGTTCTTC	CASSPLSGTHKNNEQFF
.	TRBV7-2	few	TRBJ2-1	TGTACCAGCAGCGCCCCCCGGGGGGCAGGCGAGCAGTTCTTC	CTSSAPRGAGEQFF
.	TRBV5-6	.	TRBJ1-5	TGTGCCAGCAGCACTGGACAGAGCCAAAGCCCCCAGCATTTT	CASSTGQSQSPQHF
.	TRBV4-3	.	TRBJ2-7	TGCGCCAGCAGCCAGGCTTGGGACAATTCCTACGAGCAGTACTTC	CASSQAWDNSYEQYF
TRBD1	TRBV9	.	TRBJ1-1	TGTGCCAGCAGCCAGGGACAGGGTGTAGGTGAAGCTTTCTTT	CASSQGQGVGEAFF
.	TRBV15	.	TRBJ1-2	TGTGCCACCAGCGGCCAAGGCAGGGTCTATGGCTACACCTTC	CATSGQGRVYGYTF
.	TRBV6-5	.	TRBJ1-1	TGTGCCAGCAGTTACTCGAGACAGGTGAACACTGAAGCTTTCTTT	CASSYSRQVNTEAFF
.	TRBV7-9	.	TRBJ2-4	TGTGCCAGCAGCCATTGGACGGTGATAGCCAAAAACATTCAGTACTTC	CASSHWTVIAKNIQYF
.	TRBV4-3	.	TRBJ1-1	TGCGCCAGCAGCCAAGACAGGCTCTTGAACACTGAAGCTTTCTTT	CASSQDRLLNTEAFF
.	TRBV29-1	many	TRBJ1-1	TGCAGCGTTGTTTTCCAGGCGGACACTGAAGCTTTCTTT	CSVVFQADTEAFF
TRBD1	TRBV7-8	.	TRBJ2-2	TGTGCCAGCAGCCGGACAGGGCACAAGAACACCGGGGAGCTGTTTTTT	CASSRTGHKNTGELFF
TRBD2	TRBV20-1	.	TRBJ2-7	TGCAGTGCTAAGGCGGGGGGCCACTACGAGCAGTACTTC	CSAKAGGHYEQYF
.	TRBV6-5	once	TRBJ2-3	TGTGCCAGCAGTTCACCTGACTCGAGTCCCGGGGATACGCAGTATTTT	CASSSPDSSPGDTQYF
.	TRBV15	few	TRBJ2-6	TGTGCCACCAGCTACCGACAGATACTCTCTGGGGCCAACGTCCTGACTTTC	CATSYRQILSGANVLTF
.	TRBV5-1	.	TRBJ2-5	TGCGCCAGCAGCTTGGCCGGAGCGAGGGGGTTGGAGACCCAGTACTTC	CASSLAGARGLETQYF
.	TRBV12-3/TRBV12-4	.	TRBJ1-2	.	CASSSSVEGIYGYTF
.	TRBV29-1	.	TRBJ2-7	TGCAGCGTTGAAGCCCCGACCCGGACTGGAACCTACGGGCAGTACTTC	CSVEAPTRTGTYGQYF
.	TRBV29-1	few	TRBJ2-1	TGCAGCGTGGGGGGACCAGCGACCTCCTACAATGAGCAGTTCTTC	CSVGGPATSYNEQFF
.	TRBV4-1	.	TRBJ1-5	TGCGCCAGCAGCCAAGAGGGGCAGCTTAATCAGCCCCAGCATTTT	CASSQEGQLNQPQHF
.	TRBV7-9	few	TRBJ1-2	TGTGCCAGCAGCTTAGCCCCCCGGGGGGCGGATGGCTACACCTTC	CASSLAPRGADGYTF
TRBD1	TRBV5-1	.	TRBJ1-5	TGCGCCGGAAGATGGACAGGGGGCAATCAGCCCCAGCATTTT	CAGRWTGGNQPQHF
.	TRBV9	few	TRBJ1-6	TGTGCCAGCAGCGTAAGAGCCTTGGGTTCACCCCTCCACTTT	CASSVRALGSPLHF
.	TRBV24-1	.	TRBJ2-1	TGTGCCACCAGTGACTCCGGGACCCTCGGGTACAATGAGCAGTTCTTC	CATSDSGTLGYNEQFF
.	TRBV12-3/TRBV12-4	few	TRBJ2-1	TGTGCCAGCAGCTTGGGACTTGCTTCTCTGCAGTTCTTC	CASSLGLASLQFF
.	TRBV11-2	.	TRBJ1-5	TGTGCCAGCAGCTTAGATGCAGGGCCAAATCAGCCCCAGCATTTT	CASSLDAGPNQPQHF
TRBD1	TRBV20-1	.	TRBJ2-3	TGCAGTGCAGCAGATCCGGGACAGGGGGCAGGAGATACGCAGTATTTT	CSAADPGQGAGDTQYF
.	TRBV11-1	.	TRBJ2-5	TGTGCCAGCAGCCCGGACCCTTCTGAAAGTCACTTGGATGGGACCCAGTACTTC	CASSPDPSESHLDGTQYF
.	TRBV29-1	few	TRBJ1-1	TGCAGCGTTGAAGATTTGGCCCGGGCTTTCTTT	CSVEDLARAFF
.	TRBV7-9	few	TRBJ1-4	TGTGCCAGCAGTTCATGGGGAGCAACTAATGAAAAACTGTTTTTT	CASSSWGATNEKLFF
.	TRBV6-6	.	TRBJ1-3	TGTGCCAGCAGTTACGACCACAGGTTCTGGCACACCATATATTTT	CASSYDHRFWHTIYF
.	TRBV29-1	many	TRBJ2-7	TGCAGCGTCCAACCGTCCTCCTACGAGCAGTACTTC	CSVQPSSYEQYF
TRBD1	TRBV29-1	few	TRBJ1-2	TGCAGCGTCCCGACAGGGACCTATGGCTACACCTTC	CSVPTGTYGYTF
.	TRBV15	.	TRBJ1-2	TGTGCCACCAGCTCAGACGCGGGGGCGCATGAATATGGCTACACCTTC	CATSSDAGAHEYGYTF
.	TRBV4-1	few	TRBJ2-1	TGCGCCAGCAGCCGATCAGGGGACGGGAATGAGCAGTTCTTC	CASSRSGDGNEQFF
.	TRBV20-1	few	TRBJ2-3	TGCACCCGCGGGGTCACAGATACGCAGTATTTT	CTRGVTDTQYF
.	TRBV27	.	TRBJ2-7	TGTGCCAGCAGCCTGGGAAATGCCCCTACCTACGAGCAGTACTTC	CASSLGNAPTYEQYF
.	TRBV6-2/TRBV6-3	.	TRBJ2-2	TGTGCCAGCAGTTATTTGAGGGGACCCACCGGGGAGCTGTTTTTT	CASSYLRGPTGELFF
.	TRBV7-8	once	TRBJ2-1	TGTGCCAGCAGCCTAAGCAGGGTATCTGAGCAGTTCTTC	CASSLSRVSEQFF
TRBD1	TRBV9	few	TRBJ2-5	TGTGCCAGCAGCGTAGACGGACAGGGTTTGGAGACCCAGTACTTC	CASSVDGQGLETQYF